Listed here is a single T cell receptor beta chain. Germline CDR1 reads SGHRS; CDR2 reads YFSETQ. The CDR3 spans 12 residues. Trimming pared 10 bases from V and 9 bases from J, leaving 19 bases between. This entry belongs to a study of regulatory T cells in long-lasting Graves disease. According to the study, TCR beta libraries were built with iRepertoire HTBI primers and CDR3-region Arm-PCR. TCRdb reanalysed the multiplex PCR reads using MiXCR and keeps one entry per CDR3 protein. The sample carries around 400,000 distinct CDR3 sequences, around 23% recorded once. Time point: persistent/refractory GD, antithyroid drugs over 5 years with positive TRAb. RNA extracted from PBMCs served as the sequencing template. The patient group derived from an endocrinology department in Xi'an, China. The authors drew 8.5 to 9.5 milliliters of peripheral blood into EDTA tubes.

Sequences were derived from peripheral blood mononuclear cells (PBMCs), sampled when the disease was refractory, from a patient treated with antithyroid drugs. The chain carries TRBV5-1 and TRBJ2-5; a possible D gene is TRBD1 (6 bases). The TCR comes from a female donor with Graves disease. CDR3 sequence reads: CAGIPGHGAQYF. CDR3 nucleotides: TGCGCCGGAATACCGGGACATGGGGCCCAGTACTTC.